The entry below gives a single TCR beta chain sequence along with its context. This clone was observed a handful of times. What this receptor recognizes is not known. No quality values exist for individual bases; no much larger clone is one base distant. This entry comes from a study of beta chain features in type 1 diabetes (dated by TCRdb to 2016 to 2018). About the full investigation: Mean age, gender distribution, total cell number and subset yield did not differ between patients and healthy donors. A total of around 110,000,000 sorted cells were examined across all samples, and a strong correlation was observed between cell number per subset and RNA yield. The study compared TCRB repertoires of sorted circulating CD4+ T cell subsets between recently diagnosed type 1 diabetes patients and matched healthy donors. Regulatory and stem cell-like memory subsets were isolated from only 8 patients and roughly eight healthy donors, whereas naive and central memory subsets came from all 30 or so donors. Study-wide findings and limitations: Because the HLA sub-analyses included only small numbers of individuals, any influence of HLA type on TCRB rearrangement was left unresolved. Shorter templates might be favored by PCR, yet because patient and control samples were amplified and corrected together, any such skew would affect both groups equally. A moderate but significant shortening of TCRB CDR3 length was observed in type 1 diabetes patients in all four CD4+ subsets. Because cDNA rather than genomic DNA was sequenced, highly expressing activated cells could have been over-represented, although no difference in activation and CD3 levels was found between groups. Naive, central memory and regulatory TCRB repertoires appeared to be more similar among patients than among healthy donors. Fewer insertions and more nucleotide deletions at VDJ recombination sites were observed in patients with type 1 diabetes, implying thymic rearrangement abnormalities.

A single peripheral blood draw of about 116 mL on average was collected from each donor into heparinised tubes. Naive, central memory, regulatory and stem cell-like memory CD4+ T cells were sorted on a BD FACSAria II using a panel including CD45RO, CCR7, CD25, CD127, CD95 and CD27. All sorted populations exceeded 95% purity. PBMCs were separated immediately by Lymphoprep density gradient centrifugation and were stained directly, without being cultured. To minimize batch effects, samples were stained and sorted in pairs, one healthy donor with one patient per experiment. The CDR3 holds 16 amino acids from the cysteine to the phenylalanine. This entry keeps only the CDR3 DNA: 48 bases, framed from base 1. Via the germline V gene (reference sequence), CDR1 is SGHNT and CDR2 YYREEE. V ends up 4 bases short and J 9 bases short, with an unmatched junction base count of 12. The entire amount of isolated RNA was reverse transcribed using the High Capacity cDNA Reverse Transcription Kit, so the sequenced TCRB transcripts were expressed ones. Naive, central memory and regulatory T cell samples underwent deep immunoSEQ sequencing, averaging about 3.3 million total reads per sample. Sorted cells were lysed in RLT buffer and RNA was extracted with DNase-treated RNeasy Micro or Mini kits, depending on cell number. To prevent cross-contamination, each cell subset was processed individually, whereas patient and healthy donor samples were processed jointly. Using the immunoSEQ multiplex PCR, TCRB sequences were amplified from cDNA into 87-bp fragments spanning the CDR3 region. Sequencing of the amplicons was performed on the Illumina HiSeq platform. Concerning the study's data processing: PCR bias was computationally corrected using synthetic template baselines, reads within Hamming distance 2 were collapsed, and singletons that could not be merged were discarded. By aligning reads against IMGT, V, D and J genes, CDR3 length, and insertions or deletions at six rearrangement sites were assigned. Within each subset, clonotype counts were normalized to the number of sorted cells before true diversity and Gini coefficients were calculated with the tcR R package. The overlap coefficient, calculated on TCRB nucleotide sequences, was used to measure repertoire sharing. Held by TCRdb, this immuneACCESS table contains in-frame sequences only and omits some clones. Under half of the omission traces to an unresolved V gene where checked; the cause of the rest is unknown. From that table come the V and J calls and clone size; the DNA was used to work out D and trimming. The sample table holds 300,000 to 350,000 clones, of which 6.5% to 10% were seen once. The ten largest clones capture less than 0.45% of the sample.

The V and J genes are TRBV5-4 and TRBJ2-5; TRBD2 agrees with 13 junctional bases. The TCR sequence derives from a woman younger than 30 in good health. The sample taken for sequencing was central memory CD4+ T cells from blood. CDR3 region: CASSLNSGLAGKAQYF. The base sequence is TGTGCCAGCAGCCTGAACTCGGGACTAGCGGGAAAGGCCCAGTACTTC.